The 22 T cell receptor beta chains in this list originate from one sample, sequenced in a study of T cells in Graves' hyperthyroidism and ophthalmopathy. Amplification yielded TCR beta CDR3 regions, with RNA transcripts as the source. Initially, a first-round RT-PCR of the TCR CDR3 employed the HTBI primer set. A single record per CDR3 protein comes from TCRdb applying MiXCR to the multiplex PCR reads. The data show roughly 660,000 distinct CDR3 sequences, approximately 15% seen once. Specimen: blood. The source of these receptors is a man aged 45 to 65 with Graves' hyperthyroidism.

This clonotype was recorded many times. The V and J genes are TRBV7-3 and TRBJ1-1, with D tentatively TRBD1 (6 bases). The CDR3 has 15 amino acids. Trimming removed 7 bases at V and 6 bases at J, with 21 bases between. CDR1 and CDR2 from the germline V gene are SGHTA and FQGTGA. This CDR3 is CASTRRVGGNAEAFF. The DNA of the CDR3 is TGTGCCAGCACGAGACGCGTAGGGGGAAACGCTGAAGCTTTCTTT.

Many counts were recorded for this clonotype. This sequence joins TRBV28 and TRBJ1-1; D might be TRBD1 (6 bases). Germline CDR1 and CDR2: MDHEN and SYDVKM. The CDR3 covers 14 residues. V gave up 3 bases and J gave up 5 bases, with 13 bases separating them. The CDR3 loop reads CASSFQGSGTEAFF. CDR3 sequence (DNA): TGTGCCAGCAGTTTCCAGGGGTCCGGTACTGAAGCTTTCTTT.

This clonotype showed up many times. The chain joins TRBV27 to TRBJ2-6; D call uncertain. From germline, CDR1 is MNHEY and CDR2 SMNVEV (reference sequence). V lost 7 bases and J 0 bases, leaving 16 bases between the germline ends. The CDR3 spans 17 residues. CDR3 DNA: TGTGCCAGCAAAGGGTTTGGGGATAGCTCTGGGGCCAACGTCCTGACTTTC. Translated: CASKGFGDSSGANVLTF.

This clonotype has a count of ten or more. The chain is built from TRBV10-3 and TRBJ2-7; tentatively, D is TRBD2 (5 bases). This CDR3 contains 16 residues. CDR1 is ENHRY and CDR2 is SYGVKD in the germline V gene. V was cut by 0 bases and J by 2 bases, with 14 bases left in between. The CDR3 sequence is CAISESSASGAYEQYF. CDR3 DNA: TGTGCCATCAGTGAGTCGTCAGCGAGCGGAGCCTACGAGCAGTACTTC.

This clonotype was seen many times. The rearrangement joins TRBV7-9 to TRBJ2-5; 7 bases line up with TRBD2. The CDR3 has 14 amino acids. CDR1 is SEHNR, CDR2 FQNEAQ, per germline (reference sequence). Trimming took 4 bases from V and 5 from J; bases not matched to a gene: 7. CDR3 in amino acids: CASSYASGGETQYF. CDR3 in DNA: TGTGCCAGCAGCTACGCGTCCGGGGGGGAGACCCAGTACTTC.

A word on this clonotype: A read error is possible here, since a much larger clone lies one base away. The chain is built from TRBV30 and TRBJ1-6, with D possibly TRBD1 on 5 matching bases. CDR3 length: 13 amino acids. V shed 5 bases and J shed 9 bases, with 14 bases lying between them. Germline CDR1 GTSNPN, CDR2 SVGIG (reference sequence). CDR3 DNA sequence: TGTGCCTGGTCGGGAACAGGCGGTTCACCCCTCCACTTT. This gives the protein CAWSGTGGSPLHF.

This clonotype was counted only a few times. The CDR3 bases are TGCGCCAGCATCAAGGACCAGGGCACCGGGGAGCTGTTTTTT. Translation: CASIKDQGTGELFF. The chain uses TRBV5-1 and TRBJ2-2; TRBD1 is a possible D gene (5 bases). V was trimmed by 6 bases and J by 4 bases, leaving 13 bases between them. The CDR3 has 14 residues. Germline lookup yields CDR1 SGHRS and CDR2 YFSETQ.

The J gene is TRBJ2-2, the V gene TRBV6-2 or TRBV6-3; 7 bases agree with TRBD2. The trim removed 6 bases at V and 5 bases at J, leaving 3 bases unmatched. Germline V gene lookup returns CDR1 MNHEY and CDR2 SVGEGT. This CDR3 has 13 residues. CDR3 residues: CASRFGGTGELFF. The CDR3 coding sequence is TGTGCCAGCAGGTTCGGGGGGACCGGGGAGCTGTTTTTT.

The chain joins TRBV20-1 to TRBJ2-2; a weak D match, TRBD2 (5 bases). Germline V gene lookup returns CDR1 DFQATT and CDR2 SNEGSKA (reference sequence). V dropped 0 bases and J dropped 2 bases, with 10 bases sitting between them. There are 15 residues in the CDR3. CDR3 residues: CSARDPGINTGELFF. CDR3 DNA sequence: TGCAGTGCTAGAGATCCCGGGATTAACACCGGGGAGCTGTTTTTT.

This clonotype turned up a few times. As DNA, the CDR3 is TGCGCCAGCATAGGGGGGAAAGAAGATGAGCAGTTCTTC. It translates to CASIGGKEDEQFF. This chain joins TRBV10-2 and TRBJ2-1, with D possibly called TRBD1 or TRBD2 (6 bases each). The CDR3 runs 13 residues. Germline-derived CDR1 and CDR2 are WSHSY and SAAADI. Trimming removed 7 bases from V and 8 bases from J, with 15 bases in between.

The V gene is TRBV6-5, the J gene TRBJ2-1; D ambiguous. Germline CDR1 MNHEY, CDR2 SVGAGI. V was clipped by 3 bases and J by 0 bases, with 12 bases between them. The CDR3 has 16 amino acids. CDR3 DNA: TGTGCCAGCAGTTATCTCGGCGCCAGCTCCTACAATGAGCAGTTCTTC. Its protein is CASSYLGASSYNEQFF.

This clonotype has a handful of counts. The chain carries TRBV5-4 and TRBJ2-2; 9 bases are a match to TRBD2. Trimming at V came to 0 bases and at J to 5 bases, leaving 11 bases not matched to a gene. Germline-derived CDR1 and CDR2 are SGHNT and YYREEE (reference sequence). The CDR3 is 18 amino acids. Here the CDR3 reads CASSLGDLGLARTGELFF. DNA for the CDR3: TGTGCCAGCAGCTTGGGAGACCTAGGACTAGCGAGGACCGGGGAGCTGTTTTTT.

This clonotype was found a few times. The chain combines TRBV12-5 with TRBJ1-1; tentative D call: TRBD1 (6 bases). This CDR3 has 14 amino acids. The V gene's germline CDR1 is LGHNT and CDR2 FRNRAP. V shed 6 bases and J shed 6 bases, with 17 bases lying between them. Here the CDR3 reads CASGPPGEGAEAFF. The CDR3 DNA is TGTGCTAGTGGCCCCCCAGGAGAGGGGGCTGAAGCTTTCTTT.

This clonotype has more than one count but fewer than ten. The chain uses TRBV9 and TRBJ2-2, with a possible D match to TRBD1 (5 bases). CDR1 SGDLS and CDR2 YYNGEE come from the germline V gene. V lost 0 bases to trimming and J lost 1 base, with 10 bases between them. This CDR3 has 16 amino acids. For the CDR3, the DNA is TGTGCCAGCAGCGTAGTGAAGGGGAAGAACACCGGGGAGCTGTTTTTT. Its translation: CASSVVKGKNTGELFF.

Remarks on this clonotype: The junction departs from the called germline gene at one end, perhaps through a read error. The V call is TRBV3-1, the J call TRBJ1-1; maybe TRBD1 (6 bases). The germline gives CDR1 LGHDT, CDR2 YNNKEL (reference sequence). CDR3 length: 14 amino acids. The CDR3 protein is CVSSHPGVGNEAFF. The CDR3 nucleotides read TGTGTCAGCAGCCATCCAGGGGTGGGGAATGAAGCTTTCTTT.

This clonotype has ten or more counts. The chain recombines TRBV27 with TRBJ1-1; D might be TRBD1 (6 bases). Per the germline V gene, CDR1 is MNHEY and CDR2 is SMNVEV (reference sequence). CDR3 length: 14 amino acids. Trimming stripped 1 base from V and 6 bases from J, with 12 bases between. The CDR3 coding sequence is TGTGCCAGCAGTTTATTTACAGGGTTCCCTGAAGCTTTCTTT. Amino acid sequence: CASSLFTGFPEAFF.

The rearrangement uses TRBV7-2 and TRBJ2-7; TRBD1 aligns across 10 bases. The ends lost 3 bases at V and 3 bases at J; junction bases unmatched: 5. This CDR3 region has 15 residues. Per the germline V gene, CDR1 is SGHTA and CDR2 is FQGNSA. CDR3 sequence: CASSLMGTGDYEQYF. The CDR3 region has the DNA TGTGCCAGCAGCTTGATGGGGACAGGGGACTACGAGCAGTACTTC.

This clonotype was observed many times. The V gene is TRBV11-3, the J gene TRBJ2-1; 11 positions agree with TRBD2. The trim removed 1 base at V and 4 bases at J, leaving 6 bases unmatched. The germline V gene has CDR1 SGHNT and CDR2 YENEEA. This CDR3 has 17 residues. The CDR3 sequence is CASSLGLAGKGYNEQFF. CDR3 sequence (DNA): TGTGCCAGCAGCTTAGGACTAGCGGGAAAGGGATACAATGAGCAGTTCTTC. Using reference TRBV11-3 and TRBJ2-1 for the parts outside the CDR3, the full variable domain is EAGVVQSPRYKIIEKKQPVAFWCNPISGHNTLYWYLQNLGQGPELLIRYENEEAVDDSQLPKDRFSAERLKGVDSTLKIQPAELGDSAVYLCASSLGLAGKGYNEQFFGPGTRLTVL.

This clonotype was counted many times. The rearrangement joins TRBV11-2 to TRBJ1-1, with 8 nucleotides matching TRBD1. The CDR3 spans 15 residues. The germline gives CDR1 SGHAT, CDR2 FQNNGV. The ends lost 1 base at V and 4 bases at J; junction bases unmatched: 5. CDR3 in DNA: TGTGCCAGCAGCTTAGTTCAGGGGGCAGTCACTGAAGCTTTCTTT. As protein: CASSLVQGAVTEAFF.

There are many counts of this clonotype. The chain employs TRBV9 and TRBJ2-7, with D unclear. V was shortened by 0 bases and J by 0 bases, with 4 bases between the two germline ends. The germline CDR1 and CDR2 sequences are SGDLS and YYNGEE. This CDR3 has 13 amino acids. The CDR3 here is CASSVGLSYEQYF. The CDR3 DNA is TGTGCCAGCAGCGTAGGACTCTCCTACGAGCAGTACTTC.

The J gene is TRBJ2-5, the V gene TRBV7-6; 9 positions match TRBD2. V was clipped by 0 bases and J by 3 bases; unmatched bases: 8. CDR1 and CDR2 (germline): SGHVS, FNYEAQ. CDR3 length: 17 residues. The CDR3 protein is CASSLADSGSVEETQYF. In nucleotides, the CDR3 is TGTGCCAGCAGCTTAGCCGATAGCGGGAGCGTCGAAGAGACCCAGTACTTC.

In nucleotides, the CDR3 is TGTGCCTGGAGCACGAGGGGAAATCAGCCCCAGCATTTT. This codes for CAWSTRGNQPQHF. V and J are TRBV30 and TRBJ1-5, with D possibly matching TRBD1 (5 bases). From germline, CDR1 is GTSNPN and CDR2 SVGIG (reference sequence). V shed 3 bases and J shed 4 bases, with 10 bases lying between them. The CDR3 is 13 amino acids. Complete variable domain (other parts from reference TRBV30 and TRBJ1-5): SQTIHQWPATLVQPVGSPLSLECTVEGTSNPNLYWYRQAAGRGLQLLFYSVGIGQISSEVPQNLSASRPQDRQFILSSKKLLLSDSGFYLCAWSTRGNQPQHFGDGTRLSIL.